Here is one T cell receptor beta chain with its context. Original handling: Estimates of nucleated cell counts were drawn from the amplification of reference gene primers. Sequencing used immunoSEQ multiplex PCR; TCRdb keeps in-frame clones, though not all of them. V, J and clone size reflect that table, while D and trimming were determined from the DNA. There are under 75,000 clones in the sample; around 70% occur only once, and around 20% lies in the top ten. This entry belongs to a study of blood T cell repertoires in COVID-19. Overall study: Samples of COVID-19 (acute and convalescent) were obtained from the United States, Italy and Spain. Nucleic acid was either cDNA or gDNA, and it came from T cells, B-cell-depleted T cells, or PBMCs.

Sample: peripheral blood. This TCR was sampled from a woman aged 45-59 years with active or convalescent COVID-19.

In DNA form, the CDR3 reads TGTGCCAGCTTCGGACTTGGTGATCCAGATACGCAGTATTTT. Translating gives CASFGLGDPDTQYF. The chain employs TRBV27 and TRBJ2-3, with D perhaps TRBD2 (5 bases). There are 14 residues in the CDR3. The germline V gene encodes CDR1 MNHEY and CDR2 SMNVEV (reference sequence). The V and J ends lost 8 bases and 4 bases respectively, with 16 bases between them.